These 3 T cell receptor beta chains share one sample of origin, sequenced in a study of blood T cell repertoires in COVID-19. Produced via immunoSEQ multiplex PCR; TCRdb's table is partial and in-frame only. The sample holds some 250,000 clones, approximately 84% seen once. Sequences were obtained from peripheral blood. The source is a woman younger than 45 who had recovered from COVID-19.

This clone was detected once. The chain couples TRBV7-8 to TRBJ2-2; D possibly corresponds to TRBD2 (6 bases). Germline-derived CDR1 and CDR2 are SGHVS and FQNEAQ. Trimming pared 4 bases from V and 3 bases from J, leaving 12 bases between. This CDR3 is built from 15 residues. The CDR3 sequence is CASSSRDSHTGELFF. The CDR3, as DNA: TGTGCCAGCAGCTCCCGGGACTCACACACCGGGGAGCTGTTTTTT. The full variable domain, its missing parts supplied by reference TRBV7-8 and TRBJ2-2, is GAGVSQSPRYKVAKRGQDVALRCDPISGHVSLFWYQQALGQGPEFLTYFQNEAQLDKSGLPSDRFFAERPEGSVSTLKIQRTQQEDSAVYLCASSSRDSHTGELFFGEGSRLTVL.

V gene TRBV5-1 combines with J gene TRBJ2-2; perhaps TRBD2 as D (5 bases). Germline CDR1 is SGHRS and CDR2 is YFSETQ. Deletions cut 4 bases from V and 7 bases from J, with 11 bases between. CDR3 length: 13 amino acids. CDR3 sequence reads: CASSVLGDGELFF. CDR3 nucleotide sequence: TGCGCCAGCAGCGTTCTGGGAGACGGGGAGCTGTTTTTT.

The chain joins TRBV2 to TRBJ1-2; D is undetermined. CDR3 size: 16 residues. The V end lost 8 bases, the J end lost 1 base, and 20 bases lay between the germline ends. Germline loops: CDR1 SNHLY, CDR2 FYNNEI. The CDR3 DNA follows: TGTGCCAGCCCCCGGGAACAAGCTTATATTAACTATGGCTACACCTTC. It specifies CASPREQAYINYGYTF.